Shown below are 29 T cell receptor beta chains from a single sample sequenced in a study of CD8 T cells in Susac syndrome. An input of 0.5 to 1 ug of RNA was subjected to reverse transcription using random hexamers. MiXCR, run by TCRdb on the immunoSEQ multiplex PCR reads, gives a single entry per CDR3 protein. Of about 160,000 distinct CDR3 sequences listed, 93% are singletons. Sequenced input: CD4+ T cells from PBMCs. The receptors come from a human donor in good health.

The V and J genes are TRBV21-1 and TRBJ2-7; the table's D call, TRBD1, was not checked against the DNA. TRBV21-1 is a known pseudogene. The CDR3 consists of 14 residues. CDR3 in amino acids: CASSKRTAQHEQYF. CDR3 bases: TGTGCCAGCAGCAAACGGACAGCACAACACGAGCAGTACTTC.

The rearrangement links TRBV20-1 to TRBJ2-3; D call uncertain. Trimming took off 6 bases at V and 6 bases at J, with 16 bases between the two ends. Germline assignment: CDR1 DFQATT and CDR2 SNEGSKA (reference sequence). CDR3 size: 13 residues. The CDR3 nucleotides read TGCAGTGCCGCCGGGCCACAGTTGGATACGCAGTATTTT. This translates into CSAAGPQLDTQYF.

CDR3 coding DNA: TGTGCCAGCAGCCATAGGACAGTTCGAGGAAACACCATATATTTT. This translates into CASSHRTVRGNTIYF. The chain is built from TRBV14 and TRBJ1-3; D is perhaps TRBD1 (6 bases). The germline CDR1 and CDR2 sequences are SGHDN and FVKESK. V lost 3 bases and J 4 bases, leaving 13 bases between the germline ends. This CDR3 spans 15 amino acids.

V gene TRBV5-4 combines with J gene TRBJ2-5, with TRBD1 identical over 7 bases. The CDR3 is 14 residues long. J lost 4 bases, V lost 3 bases, and 6 bases had no gene match. From germline, CDR1 is SGHNT and CDR2 YYREEE (reference sequence). In DNA form, the CDR3 reads TGTGCCAGCAGCTCAGACAGGGAACGAGAGACCCAGTACTTC. This translates into CASSSDRERETQYF.

CDR3 sequence: CASSIGATFNTEAFF. In nucleotides, the CDR3 is TGTGCCAGTAGTATAGGAGCGACATTTAACACTGAAGCTTTCTTT. The rearrangement links TRBV19 to TRBJ1-1; D unclear. In germline, CDR1 is LNHDA, CDR2 SQIVND (reference sequence). The germline V and J ends were trimmed by 1 base and 2 bases, with 11 bases remaining between them. This CDR3 is 15 amino acids long.

V is TRBV18 and J is TRBJ2-5; D unresolved. Germline V gene sequence: CDR1 KGHSH, CDR2 LQKENI. This CDR3 is built from 12 residues. V gave up 3 bases and J gave up 2 bases, with 4 bases separating them. CDR3 amino acids: CASSPEQETQYF. CDR3 DNA: TGTGCCAGCTCACCTGAACAAGAGACCCAGTACTTC.

The chain combines TRBV7-2 with TRBJ2-1, with TRBD1 identical over 8 bases. V lost 6 bases and J lost 0; bases outside the gene matches: 16. CDR3 size: 19 residues. CDR1 SGHTA and CDR2 FQGNSA come from the germline V gene. Here the CDR3 DNA reads TGTGCCAGCAGTCATCCCACGGGGCAGGGGGCGAGCTCCTACAATGAGCAGTTCTTC. Its protein is CASSHPTGQGASSYNEQFF.

The chain uses TRBV5-1 and TRBJ2-7; a weak D match, TRBD2 (6 bases). V was cut by 4 bases and J by 0 bases, with 14 bases left in between. The germline CDR1 and CDR2 sequences are SGHRS and YFSETQ. CDR3 size: 15 residues. CDR3 coding DNA: TGCGCCAGCAGCGATGGTGGGGGACTCTCCTACGAGCAGTACTTC. Amino acid sequence: CASSDGGGLSYEQYF. The full variable domain, completed using reference TRBV5-1 and TRBJ2-7, is KAGVTQTPRYLIKTRGQQVTLSCSPISGHRSVSWYQQTPGQGLQFLFEYFSETQRNKGNFPGRFSGRQFSNSRSEMNVSTLELGDSALYLCASSDGGGLSYEQYFGPGTRLTVT.

The chain employs TRBV2 and TRBJ1-1, with D perhaps TRBD1 (5 bases). This CDR3 contains 13 residues. CDR1 is SNHLY, CDR2 FYNNEI, per germline. V was cut by 11 bases and J by 5 bases, with 18 bases left in between. CDR3 nucleotides: TGTGCCTCGGAAACGGGACCAGGGACTGAAGCTTTCTTT. Its protein product is CASETGPGTEAFF.

The chain links TRBV19 to TRBJ2-1; no firm D call. V was shortened by 7 bases and J by 10 bases, with 23 bases between the two germline ends. The length of the CDR3 is 15 residues. Looked up from germline, CDR1 is LNHDA and CDR2 is SQIVND (reference sequence). The chain's CDR3 is CASTRSSGIAREQFF. The CDR3 nucleotides are TGTGCCAGTACTCGGAGTTCCGGCATCGCGCGAGAGCAGTTCTTC.

The J gene is TRBJ1-4, the V gene TRBV5-1; D gene uncertain. The CDR3 runs to 14 residues. Germline assignment: CDR1 SGHRS and CDR2 YFSETQ. Trimming took off 3 bases at V and 2 bases at J, with 8 bases between the two ends. The CDR3 protein is CASSSEGTNEKLFF. CDR3 DNA sequence: TGCGCCAGCAGCTCCGAGGGCACTAATGAAAAACTGTTTTTT.

The V and J genes are TRBV12-3 or TRBV12-4 and TRBJ2-3; 9 nucleotides agree with TRBD1. V shed 5 bases and J 4 bases; nucleotides not matched to a gene: 7. The length of the CDR3 is 15 residues. CDR3 sequence reads: CASSPNRGHSDTQYF. The CDR3 nucleotides read TGTGCCAGCAGTCCCAACAGGGGGCATTCAGATACGCAGTATTTT.

The gene calls are TRBV7-9 and TRBJ2-6; weak D call: TRBD1 (6 bases). The CDR3 sequence is 12 residues long. The V end was cut by 8 bases, the J end by 5 bases, with 7 bases between. Germline V gives CDR1 SEHNR, CDR2 FQNEAQ (reference sequence). CDR3 DNA: TGTGCCAGCGGGGACAGGGCCAACGTCCTGACTTTC. Amino acids: CASGDRANVLTF.

V usage is TRBV7-3 and J usage is TRBJ2-1, with 9 bases aligning to TRBD2. The V gene end was trimmed by 1 base and the J gene end by 7 bases; junction bases not matched to a gene: 5. Germline CDR1 and CDR2: SGHTA and FQGTGA. The CDR3 sequence is 15 residues long. This chain's CDR3 is CASSLKGGGVNEQFF. For the CDR3, the DNA is TGTGCCAGCAGCTTAAAGGGCGGGGGGGTTAATGAGCAGTTCTTC.

The chain has TRBV5-1 and TRBJ1-5, with D perhaps matching TRBD1 (5 bases). This CDR3 is built from 14 residues. CDR1 and CDR2 (germline): SGHRS, YFSETQ. Between the trimmed V and J ends, which lost 1 base and 5 bases, there was a span of 10 bases. CDR3 sequence reads: CASSLLGVDQPQHF. The CDR3 bases are TGCGCCAGCAGCTTGTTGGGGGTAGATCAGCCCCAGCATTTT.

The chain links TRBV3-1 to TRBJ2-1; TRBD2 matches at 12 bases. Germline V gene data show CDR1 as LGHDT and CDR2 as YNNKEL (reference sequence). V lost 6 bases to trimming and J lost 12 bases; unmatched junction nucleotides: 12. The CDR3 consists of 15 residues. CDR3 sequence reads: CASRLAGGPASGQFF. As DNA, the CDR3 is TGTGCCAGCAGGCTAGCGGGGGGGCCGGCGAGCGGGCAGTTCTTC.

V and J are TRBV5-1 and TRBJ2-1; TRBD1 matches at 8 bases. V lost 4 bases and J lost 3; bases outside the gene matches: 3. Germline V lookup: CDR1 SGHRS, CDR2 YFSETQ. The CDR3 consists of 14 residues. The DNA for the CDR3 is TGCGCCAGCAGCGCCGGACAGGGCTACAATGAGCAGTTCTTC. Translated: CASSAGQGYNEQFF.

V and J are TRBV10-3 and TRBJ1-2; the D is unclear. The CDR3 is 13 amino acids. The germline V gene has CDR1 ENHRY and CDR2 SYGVKD. V was clipped by 10 bases and J by 2 bases, with 14 bases between them. CDR3 amino acids: CATGGGDNYGYTF. DNA for the CDR3: TGTGCCACGGGCGGCGGAGACAACTATGGCTACACCTTC.

This chain uses TRBV7-8 with TRBJ1-1; no firm D call. Germline CDR1 SGHVS, CDR2 FQNEAQ. The CDR3 is 12 amino acids. The V end lost 5 bases, the J end lost 9 bases, and 13 bases lay between the germline ends. CDR3: CASSNAGSKAFF. CDR3 sequence (DNA): TGTGCCAGCAGCAACGCCGGGTCTAAAGCTTTCTTT.

This chain links TRBV20-1 with TRBJ1-1; D remains unclear. Trimming removed 0 bases at V and 2 bases at J, with 10 bases between. The germline V gene encodes CDR1 DFQATT and CDR2 SNEGSKA (reference sequence). CDR3 size: 14 residues. The CDR3, as DNA: TGCAGTGCTAGAGAGGGAGGCCCAAACACTGAAGCTTTCTTT. This encodes CSAREGGPNTEAFF.

The rearrangement uses TRBV12-3 or TRBV12-4 and TRBJ1-5, with 7 bases identical to TRBD1. There are 13 residues in the CDR3. V shed 5 bases and J 6 bases; nucleotides not matched to a gene: 4. CDR3 sequence reads: CASSDRVSQPQHF. DNA of the CDR3: TGTGCCAGCAGTGACAGGGTGAGTCAGCCCCAGCATTTT.

The rearrangement uses TRBV12-3 or TRBV12-4 and TRBJ2-7, with 9 bases lining up with TRBD2. The CDR3 has 15 residues. J was trimmed by 2 bases and V by 3 bases; bases with no gene match: 5. CDR3 DNA sequence: TGTGCCAGCAGTTTTCGGCCTAGCGGGGCCTACGAGCAGTACTTC. It translates to CASSFRPSGAYEQYF.

J is TRBJ2-7 and V is TRBV6-5; TRBD1 matches 12 bases. V lost 4 bases, J lost 6 bases, and 4 bases stayed unmatched. Germline lookup yields CDR1 MNHEY and CDR2 SVGAGI. This CDR3 has 14 amino acids. Here the CDR3 DNA reads TGTGCCAGCAGTTCGGGACAGGGGGCAAGCGAGCAGTACTTC. Its translation is CASSSGQGASEQYF.

The chain links TRBV20-1 to TRBJ2-7; D may match TRBD1 or TRBD2 (5 bases each). Trimming took 7 bases from V and 7 from J, leaving 20 bases between them. Germline CDR1 and CDR2: DFQATT and SNEGSKA (reference sequence). The CDR3 is 13 amino acids. CDR3 sequence: CSGGTDKLPEQYF. In DNA form, the CDR3 reads TGCAGTGGGGGGACCGATAAACTCCCAGAGCAGTACTTC.

The chain is built from TRBV5-1 and TRBJ2-7, with TRBD2 matching over 8 bases. Germline loops: CDR1 SGHRS, CDR2 YFSETQ. V shed 2 bases, J shed 2 bases, and the junction held 6 bases outside the gene matches. CDR3 length: 15 residues. The CDR3 DNA reads TGCGCCAGCAGCTTAAGAGCGGGGGCCACCTACGAGCAGTACTTC. Its translation is CASSLRAGATYEQYF.

This clonotype was seen a few times. This chain joins TRBV3-1 and TRBJ2-7, with a tentative D call TRBD1 (5 bases). The germline gives CDR1 LGHDT, CDR2 YNNKEL (reference sequence). The V gene lost 8 bases and the J gene lost 1 base, with 6 bases spanning the gap. The CDR3 is 11 residues long. The CDR3 loop reads CASQGSYEQYF. The CDR3 nucleotides read TGTGCCAGCCAGGGTTCCTACGAGCAGTACTTC.

The V call is TRBV7-9, the J call TRBJ2-1; D not certain. Germline V lookup: CDR1 SEHNR, CDR2 FQNEAQ (reference sequence). V lost 3 bases, J lost 6 bases, and 9 bases lay in between. CDR3 size: 13 residues. In DNA, the CDR3 is TGTGCCAGCAGCTTCCTTAGAAGCAATGAGCAGTTCTTC. It codes for CASSFLRSNEQFF.

The chain carries TRBV19 and TRBJ1-1; D remains ambiguous. The CDR3 runs to 13 residues. V dropped 1 base and J dropped 0 bases, with 3 bases sitting between them. CDR1 is LNHDA and CDR2 is SQIVND in the germline V gene (reference sequence). CDR3 amino acids: CASSIVVNTEAFF. The CDR3 nucleotides are TGTGCCAGTAGTATAGTTGTGAACACTGAAGCTTTCTTT.

The chain carries TRBV15 and TRBJ1-5, with D hard to call. The CDR3 runs 12 residues. Germline assignment: CDR1 LNHNV and CDR2 YYDKDF (reference sequence). The germline V and J ends were trimmed by 4 bases and 7 bases, with 8 bases remaining between them. The CDR3 protein is CATSTSWQPQHF. CDR3 nucleotides: TGTGCCACCAGCACCAGTTGGCAGCCCCAGCATTTT.